This T cell receptor beta chain was documented in a study of blood T cell repertoires in COVID-19. The overall study: Both acute and convalescent COVID-19 samples were obtained from the United States, Italy and Spain. From T cells, B-cell-depleted T cells, or PBMCs came the material, which was cDNA or gDNA.

This CDR3 contains 15 residues. Germline V CDR1 and CDR2: SSHAT, FNYEAQ (reference sequence). For this clone: At one end, the junction sequence differs from germline, possibly due to a read error.

Per the authors' pipeline: Researchers report that nucleated cell counts were estimated from reference gene primer amplification. Libraries were prepared by immunoSEQ multiplex PCR; TCRdb keeps only in-frame clonotypes and omits some of them. V and J calls and clone size come straight from that table; D and trimming were deduced from the DNA. The repertoire holds 310,000 or so clones, with 70% to 90% as singletons. This chain uses TRBV7-7 with TRBJ2-1; 9 bases are a match to TRBD2. Material: peripheral blood. The TCR sequence derives from a woman in her twenties or thirties who had recovered from COVID-19. CDR3 sequence (DNA): TGTGCTAGCAGCTCGGATAGCGGGAGAAACAATGAGCAGTTCTTC. This gives the protein CASSSDSGRNNEQFF.